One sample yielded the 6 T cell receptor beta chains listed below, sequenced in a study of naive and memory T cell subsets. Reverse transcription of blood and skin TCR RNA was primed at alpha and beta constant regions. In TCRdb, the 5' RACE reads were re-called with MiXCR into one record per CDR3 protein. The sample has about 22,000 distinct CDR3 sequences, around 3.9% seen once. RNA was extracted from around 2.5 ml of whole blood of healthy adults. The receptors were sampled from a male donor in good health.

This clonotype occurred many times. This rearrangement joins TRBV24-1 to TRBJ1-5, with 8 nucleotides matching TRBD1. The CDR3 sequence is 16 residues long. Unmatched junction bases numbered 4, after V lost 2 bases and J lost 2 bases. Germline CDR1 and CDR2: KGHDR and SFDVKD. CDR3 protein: CATSDSQGARNQPQHF. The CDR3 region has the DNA TGTGCCACCAGTGATTCGCAGGGGGCGCGCAATCAGCCCCAGCATTTT.

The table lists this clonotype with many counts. The CDR3 sequence: CSASHGNNEKLFF. The DNA for the CDR3 is TGCAGTGCTAGTCACGGGAATAATGAAAAACTGTTTTTT. V usage is TRBV20-1 and J usage is TRBJ1-4; D is unresolved. Germline V CDR1 and CDR2: DFQATT, SNEGSKA (reference sequence). The CDR3 length is 13 residues. Trimming cost V 3 bases and J 4 bases, with 9 bases left between them.

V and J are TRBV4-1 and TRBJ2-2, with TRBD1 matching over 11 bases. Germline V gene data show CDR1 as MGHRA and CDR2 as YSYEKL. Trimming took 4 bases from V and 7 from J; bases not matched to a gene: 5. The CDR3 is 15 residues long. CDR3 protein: CASSPDRGLGGELFF. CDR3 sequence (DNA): TGCGCCAGCAGCCCGGACAGGGGGCTCGGCGGGGAGCTGTTTTTT.

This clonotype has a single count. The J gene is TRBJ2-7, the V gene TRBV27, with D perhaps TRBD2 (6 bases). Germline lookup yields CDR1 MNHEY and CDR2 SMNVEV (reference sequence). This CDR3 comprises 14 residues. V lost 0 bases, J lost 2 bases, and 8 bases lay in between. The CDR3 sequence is CASSLSGGTYEQYF. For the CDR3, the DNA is TGTGCCAGCAGTTTATCGGGGGGTACCTACGAGCAGTACTTC.

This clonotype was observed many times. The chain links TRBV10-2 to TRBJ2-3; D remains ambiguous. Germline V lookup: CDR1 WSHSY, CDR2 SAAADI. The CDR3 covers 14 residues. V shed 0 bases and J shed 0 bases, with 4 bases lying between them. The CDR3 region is CASSESRSTDTQYF. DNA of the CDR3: TGCGCCAGCAGTGAGTCGAGGAGCACAGATACGCAGTATTTT.

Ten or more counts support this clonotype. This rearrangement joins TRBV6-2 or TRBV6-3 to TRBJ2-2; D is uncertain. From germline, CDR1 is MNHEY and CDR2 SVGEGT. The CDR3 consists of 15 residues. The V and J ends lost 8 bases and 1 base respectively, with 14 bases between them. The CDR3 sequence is CASQPTEKNTGELFF. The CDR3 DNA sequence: TGTGCCAGCCAACCCACAGAGAAGAACACCGGGGAGCTGTTTTTT.